This is a list of T cell receptor beta chains from one sample in a study of early stage breast cancer tumors. Profiled with immunoSEQ multiplex PCR; TCRdb holds only in-frame clones, not every one. The table shows roughly 30,000 clones, with 84% occurring only once. Sequencing used blood. Receptor source: a person aged 45-60 years with breast cancer. Both conserved end residues are part of each CDR3. D genes are given only for firm matches. Clone size is shown for a subset of rows, as once, few, many or a class of expanded clone.

J	length	size	D	V	CDR3	DNA
TRBJ1-1	16	once	TRBD1	TRBV6-6	CASSYNRGRRNTEAFF	TGTGCCAGCAGTTATAACAGGGGACGGCGGAACACTGAAGCTTTCTTT
TRBJ2-1	16	once	TRBD1	TRBV9	CASSEGWGTGEDEQFF	TGTGCCAGCAGCGAAGGGTGGGGGACAGGGGAAGATGAGCAGTTCTTC
TRBJ1-1	15	-	-	TRBV9	CASSVDLGANTEAFF	TGTGCCAGCAGCGTAGATCTGGGTGCGAACACTGAAGCTTTCTTT
TRBJ2-2	12	-	-	TRBV19	CATGGAHGELFF	TGTGCCACGGGTGGGGCTCACGGGGAGCTGTTTTTT
TRBJ2-1	15	-	TRBD2	TRBV6-5	CASRSGLAGNNEQFF	TGTGCCAGCAGGTCGGGACTAGCGGGAAACAATGAGCAGTTCTTC
TRBJ2-1	16	-	TRBD2	TRBV7-9	CASSLVASGGANEQFF	TGTGCCAGCAGCTTAGTGGCTAGCGGGGGGGCCAATGAGCAGTTCTTC
TRBJ2-1	14	-	-	TRBV5-4	CASRRGFMYNEQFF	TGTGCCAGCAGAAGGGGGTTTATGTACAATGAGCAGTTCTTC
TRBJ1-1	14	-	-	TRBV2	CASSPGGKGAEAFF	TGTGCCAGCAGTCCGGGAGGAAAGGGGGCTGAAGCTTTCTTT
TRBJ2-7	13	-	-	TRBV14	CASSPPGFYEQYF	TGTGCCAGCAGCCCCCCAGGTTTCTACGAGCAGTACTTC
TRBJ2-3	14	once	TRBD2	TRBV5-1	CASLLAGGTDTQYF	TGCGCCAGCCTACTAGCGGGGGGCACAGATACGCAGTATTTT
TRBJ2-2	11	-	-	TRBV9	CASSITGELFF	TGTGCCAGCAGCATAACCGGGGAGCTGTTTTTT
TRBJ2-3	16	-	TRBD2	TRBV7-2	CASSRVRTSGTDTQYF	TGTGCCAGCAGCAGGGTACGGACTAGCGGAACAGATACGCAGTATTTT
TRBJ2-5	16	-	TRBD2	TRBV9	CASSVAVGLAPETQYF	TGTGCCAGCAGCGTAGCTGTGGGACTAGCCCCAGAGACCCAGTACTTC
TRBJ1-3	17	-	-	TRBV7-9	CASSFIVGQGSGNTIYF	TGTGCCAGCAGCTTCATCGTGGGGCAGGGGTCTGGAAACACCATATATTTT
TRBJ2-5	15	-	TRBD1	TRBV4-1	CASSQETGGDETQYF	TGCGCCAGCAGCCAAGAGACAGGGGGCGACGAGACCCAGTACTTC
TRBJ2-1	15	-	-	TRBV2	CASSELGLREPGQFF	TGTGCCAGCAGTGAATTAGGACTACGAGAGCCGGGGCAGTTCTTC
TRBJ1-5	13	few	-	TRBV2	CASSQASYQPQHF	TGTGCCAGCAGTCAAGCCTCATATCAGCCCCAGCATTTT
TRBJ2-7	13	-	-	TRBV6-5	CASTSPDPYEQYF	TGTGCCAGCACTAGTCCGGATCCCTACGAGCAGTACTTC
TRBJ2-5	13	-	-	TRBV4-2	CASRVDREETQYF	TGTGCCAGCAGGGTGGACCGGGAGGAGACCCAGTACTTC
TRBJ2-7	15	-	-	TRBV6-1	CASSEEGWDKYEQYF	TGTGCCAGCAGTGAGGAAGGTTGGGACAAATACGAGCAGTACTTC
TRBJ2-1	13	few	-	TRBV4-3	CASSHSGTNEQFF	TGCGCCAGCAGCCATTCCGGGACCAATGAGCAGTTCTTC
TRBJ1-2	12	-	-	TRBV19	CATWGLEGGYTF	TGTGCCACCTGGGGCCTCGAGGGGGGCTACACCTTC
TRBJ1-1	16	-	TRBD1	TRBV19	CASNPQGDRRNTEAFF	TGTGCCAGTAACCCTCAAGGGGACAGAAGGAACACTGAAGCTTTCTTT
TRBJ2-5	18	-	TRBD2	TRBV10-3	CAISLGLAGDWALETQYF	TGTGCCATCAGCCTCGGACTAGCGGGAGATTGGGCCTTAGAGACCCAGTACTTC
TRBJ2-6	15	-	TRBD1	TRBV5-4	CASRQGETGANVLTF	TGTGCCAGCCGACAGGGAGAAACCGGGGCCAACGTCCTGACTTTC
TRBJ1-2	17	-	-	TRBV10-1	CASSESNGILADYGYTF	TGCGCCAGCAGTGAGTCTAACGGGATTTTAGCTGACTATGGCTACACCTTC
TRBJ2-7	13	-	TRBD1	TRBV4-1	CASSQTGGGEQYF	TGCGCCAGCAGCCAAACAGGGGGCGGCGAGCAGTACTTC
TRBJ1-2	12	-	-	TRBV30	CAWSLGGGGYTF	TGTGCCTGGAGTCTGGGGGGGGGTGGCTACACCTTC
TRBJ2-7	16	-	TRBD1	TRBV5-3	CARRPSRDRDSYEQYF	TGTGCCAGAAGACCTTCCCGGGACAGGGACTCCTACGAGCAGTACTTC
TRBJ2-1	16	-	TRBD2	TRBV7-9	CASSPRGLAGGDEQFF	TGTGCCAGCAGCCCCCGGGGGCTAGCGGGAGGGGATGAGCAGTTCTTC
TRBJ1-4	14	-	-	TRBV6-1	CASAVQAPHEKLFF	TGTGCCAGCGCGGTACAGGCACCCCATGAAAAACTGTTTTTT
TRBJ2-5	10	-	-	TRBV6-1	CASREETQYF	TGTGCCAGCAGGGAAGAGACCCAGTACTTC
TRBJ2-2	16	-	-	TRBV6-5	CASSYRPGANTGELFF	TGTGCCAGCAGTTACCGGCCGGGGGCCAACACCGGGGAGCTGTTTTTT
TRBJ1-6	15	-	-	TRBV5-4	CASSWDGRSSSPLHF	TGTGCCAGCAGCTGGGACGGGCGTTCCAGTTCACCCCTCCACTTT
TRBJ1-3	15	-	TRBD1	TRBV15	CATSRVGRGGNTIYF	TGTGCCACCAGCAGAGTGGGCAGGGGGGGGAACACCATATATTTT
TRBJ2-1	13	few	-	TRBV4-2	CASSQARENEQFF	TGTGCCAGCAGCCAGGCCCGGGAAAATGAGCAGTTCTTC
TRBJ2-1	15	once	TRBD1	TRBV28	CASSFGTGAMNEQFF	TGTGCCAGCAGTTTTGGGACAGGGGCCATGAATGAGCAGTTCTTC
TRBJ2-7	13	few	-	TRBV6-6	CASSYRGAYEQYF	TGTGCCAGCAGTTATAGGGGGGCCTACGAGCAGTACTTC
TRBJ2-1	18	-	-	TRBV27	CASGPGRGSLPLYNEQFF	TGTGCCAGCGGCCCCGGTCGGGGGAGCCTTCCCTTGTACAATGAGCAGTTCTTC
TRBJ2-5	13	-	TRBD2	TRBV6-1	CASSGGSQETQYF	TGTGCCAGCAGTGGCGGGAGCCAAGAGACCCAGTACTTC
TRBJ2-4	16	-	-	TRBV5-6	CASSLGAALAKNIQYF	TGTGCCAGCAGCTTGGGAGCAGCACTAGCCAAAAACATTCAGTACTTC
TRBJ2-3	18	-	TRBD2	TRBV18	CASSPLRTSGRGTDTQYF	TGTGCCAGCTCACCACTGCGGACTAGCGGGAGGGGCACAGATACGCAGTATTTT
TRBJ1-1	17	-	TRBD1	TRBV10-1	CASSESGTGTRGSEAFF	TGCGCCAGCAGTGAGTCGGGGACAGGGACCCGGGGGTCTGAAGCTTTCTTT
TRBJ2-5	14	once	-	TRBV10-3	CAISAGGNQETQYF	TGTGCCATCAGTGCTGGGGGCAACCAAGAGACCCAGTACTTC